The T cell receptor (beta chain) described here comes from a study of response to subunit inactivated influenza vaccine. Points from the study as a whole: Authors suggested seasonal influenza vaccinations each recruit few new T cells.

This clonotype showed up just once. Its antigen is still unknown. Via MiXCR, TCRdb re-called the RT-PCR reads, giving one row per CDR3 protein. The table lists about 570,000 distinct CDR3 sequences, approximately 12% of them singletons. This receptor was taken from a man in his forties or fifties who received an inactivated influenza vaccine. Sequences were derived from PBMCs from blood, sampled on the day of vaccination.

Here the CDR3 DNA reads TGTGCCAGCAGCTTGGGGGGGCTGAGGCAAGAGACCCAGTACTTC. It yields the protein CASSLGGLRQETQYF. The genes are TRBV11-2 and TRBJ2-5, with TRBD2 as a possible D gene (7 bases). Trimming left V 3 bases short and J 2 bases short, with 13 bases between. The CDR3 runs to 15 residues. Germline CDR1 SGHAT, CDR2 FQNNGV. Based on the CDR3 plus reference TRBV11-2 and TRBJ2-5, the full variable domain is EAGVAQSPRYKIIEKRQSVAFWCNPISGHATLYWYQQILGQGPKLLIQFQNNGVVDDSQLPKDRFSAERLKGVDSTLKIQPAKLEDSAVYLCASSLGGLRQETQYFGPGTRLLVL.